This entry describes one T cell receptor beta chain. The record originates from a study of blood T cell repertoires in COVID-19. As processed by the authors: From reference gene primer amplification, estimates of nucleated cell counts were derived. The data were produced by immunoSEQ multiplex PCR, yet TCRdb's version contains in-frame clones alone and is incomplete. V and J calls and clone size are copied from that table; D and trimming were computed from the DNA. The data hold 140,000 or so clones, with approximately 82% observed a single time. Sequencing input: peripheral blood. The TCR originated in a man aged 55 to 70 with active or convalescent COVID-19.

CDR3 loop: CASSRAGEAEKLFF. The CDR3 region has the DNA TGTGCCAGCTCACGGGCAGGGGAAGCTGAAAAACTGTTTTTT. This chain uses TRBV18 with TRBJ1-4; D might be TRBD1 (6 bases). V was trimmed by 4 bases and J by 7 bases, leaving 13 bases between them. Germline V gene lookup returns CDR1 KGHSH and CDR2 LQKENI. The CDR3 runs to 14 residues.